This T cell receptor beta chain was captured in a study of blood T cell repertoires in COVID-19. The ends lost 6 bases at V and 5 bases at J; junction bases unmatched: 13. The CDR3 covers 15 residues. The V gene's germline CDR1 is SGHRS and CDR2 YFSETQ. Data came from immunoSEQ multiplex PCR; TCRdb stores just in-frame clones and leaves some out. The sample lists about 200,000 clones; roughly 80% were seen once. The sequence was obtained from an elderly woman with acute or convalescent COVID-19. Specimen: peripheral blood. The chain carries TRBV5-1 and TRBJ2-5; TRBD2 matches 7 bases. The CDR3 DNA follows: TGCGCCAGCACCCTGTTTGGAGCGGGACGCGAGACCCAGTACTTC. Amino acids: CASTLFGAGRETQYF.